This T cell receptor (beta chain) was sequenced during a study of cytomegalovirus exposure and HLA in healthy donors. This CDR3 comprises 18 residues. V shed 0 bases and J 1 base; nucleotides not matched to a gene: 12. Germline V lookup: CDR1 SGHRS, CDR2 YFSETQ. Turning to this clone: As yet, its antigen is unknown.

Broader study findings: Across donors, presence/absence analyses took sequencing depth to be roughly uniform. By HLA locus, TCR association rates varied in a later analysis, with DRB1 showing the most and HLA-C the fewest. In a later analysis, V- and J-gene trimming of beta chains associated with a DCLRE1C missense variant, replicated independently.

Both 60 Vbeta primers and 13 Jbeta primers went into the PCR. Here immunoSEQ multiplex PCR was the method, and the copy in TCRdb shows in-frame clones only, minus some. The sample has about 120,000 clones, 60% to 85% seen once. Regarding donors, all were healthy bone marrow donors. Sequencing was carried out using PBMCs. The chain is built from TRBV5-1 and TRBJ2-5; 7 positions match TRBD1. The TCR comes from a woman in her thirties or forties in good health and CMV-seropositive. The CDR3 DNA is TGCGCCAGCAGCTTGGGGGCCCACGAGGGGGCAGGCCAAGAGACCCAGTACTTC. Translation: CASSLGAHEGAGQETQYF. Filled out from reference TRBV5-1 and TRBJ2-5, the complete variable domain reads KAGVTQTPRYLIKTRGQQVTLSCSPISGHRSVSWYQQTPGQGLQFLFEYFSETQRNKGNFPGRFSGRQFSNSRSEMNVSTLELGDSALYLCASSLGAHEGAGQETQYFGPGTRLLVL.